This T cell receptor beta chain was retrieved from a study of T cells in Graves' hyperthyroidism and ophthalmopathy. It was RNA transcripts that yielded the amplified TCR beta CDR3 regions. The HTBI primer set served for first-round RT-PCR of the TCR CDR3. MiXCR, run by TCRdb on the multiplex PCR reads, gives a single entry per CDR3 protein. Among about 560,000 distinct CDR3 sequences, over 15% were seen once, and the ten largest hold 15% to 20%. This clonotype was counted many times. CDR3 size: 15 residues. V was cut by 6 bases and J by 2 bases, with 14 bases left in between. The germline gives CDR1 MNHNS, CDR2 SASEGT.

Sequencing was done on a sample of blood. This sequence originates from a woman between 18 and 29 years old with Graves' hyperthyroidism. The rearrangement joins TRBV6-1 to TRBJ1-5, with D possibly TRBD1 on 5 matching bases. The CDR3 region is CASRPQGVGNQPQHF. CDR3 nucleotides: TGTGCCAGCAGACCTCAGGGAGTTGGCAATCAGCCCCAGCATTTT.